These 19 T cell receptor beta chains came from one sample sequenced in a study of T cell repertoires in cytomegalovirus infection. TCRdb reanalysed the reads using MiXCR and keeps one entry per CDR3 protein. There are 71,000 or so distinct CDR3 sequences in the sample; roughly 20% occur only once, and roughly two thirds lies in the top ten. These TCRs are of unknown antigen specificity. This specimen consisted of CD8+ T cells from cultured PBMCs, obtained from culture after CMV antigen stimulation. These receptors were collected from a human donor in good health (CMV status not recorded). Some clones in this sample may be carry-over from other donors' samples.

This clonotype has just a few counts. This CDR3 is CASSPRYEQYF. DNA of the CDR3: TGTGCCAGCAGCCCCCGATACGAGCAGTACTTC. This chain links TRBV6-8 with TRBJ2-7; D remains ambiguous. Per the germline V gene, CDR1 is MNHGY and CDR2 is SAAAGT. V was clipped by 6 bases and J by 4 bases, with 7 bases between them. The CDR3 is 11 residues long.

This clonotype was seen a handful of times. This chain joins TRBV7-6 and TRBJ2-7; unclear D gene. The germline CDR1 and CDR2 sequences are SGHVS and FNYEAQ. The V end was cut by 8 bases, the J end by 9 bases, with 11 bases between. The CDR3 extends over 10 amino acids. The CDR3 sequence: CASGNGRQYF. The DNA of the CDR3 is TGTGCCAGCGGCAACGGGCGGCAGTACTTC.

The rearrangement joins TRBV4-3 to TRBJ1-1; D call uncertain. Germline loops: CDR1 LGHNA, CDR2 YSLEER. The CDR3 has 14 residues. V was pared by 0 bases and J by 4 bases, with 9 bases between. The chain's CDR3 is CASSQDPIGTEAFF. CDR3 coding DNA: TGCGCCAGCAGCCAAGATCCCATTGGCACTGAAGCTTTCTTT.

This clonotype was counted only a few times. This sequence joins TRBV7-8 and TRBJ2-4; D tentatively fits TRBD1 or TRBD2 (5 bases each). CDR3 size: 13 residues. In germline, CDR1 is SGHVS, CDR2 FQNEAQ. Between the trimmed V and J ends, which lost 5 bases and 5 bases, there was a span of 10 bases. CDR3 DNA sequence: TGTGCCAGCAGCCGGGACCAGCAAAACATTCAGTACTTC. It yields the protein CASSRDQQNIQYF. Looking up the rest from reference TRBV7-8 and TRBJ2-4 gives the full variable domain: GAGVSQSPRYKVAKRGQDVALRCDPISGHVSLFWYQQALGQGPEFLTYFQNEAQLDKSGLPSDRFFAERPEGSVSTLKIQRTQQEDSAVYLCASSRDQQNIQYFGAGTRLSVL.

A few counts support this clonotype. The rearrangement uses TRBV11-2 and TRBJ2-5, with D tentatively TRBD2 (6 bases). This CDR3 has 14 residues. Trimming stripped 4 bases from V and 5 bases from J, with 14 bases between. Germline V CDR1 and CDR2: SGHAT, FQNNGV. The CDR3 nucleotides read TGTGCCAGCAGCTCGGAGGGGCAGGGCGAGACCCAGTACTTC. Residues: CASSSEGQGETQYF.

This clonotype was seen more than once but under ten times. The V gene is TRBV9, the J gene TRBJ2-3, with D possibly TRBD2 on 5 matching bases. V lost 0 bases and J lost 2, with 10 bases in between. Germline V CDR1 and CDR2: SGDLS, YYNGEE. CDR3 length equals 15 residues. CDR3 amino acids: CASSVDGDNTDTQYF. Written as DNA, the CDR3 is TGTGCCAGCAGCGTAGACGGGGATAACACAGATACGCAGTATTTT.

The rearrangement joins TRBV6-2 or TRBV6-3 to TRBJ1-2; possible D gene TRBD1, 6 bases. V lost 2 bases and J lost 2, with 6 bases in between. Germline-derived CDR1 and CDR2 are MNHEY and SVGEGT. This CDR3 comprises 13 residues. The CDR3 nucleotides read TGTGCCAGCAGTTACCAGGGGAACTATGGCTACACCTTC. Its protein is CASSYQGNYGYTF.

The rearrangement joins TRBV12-3 or TRBV12-4 to TRBJ2-1; 10 bases are a match to TRBD1. This CDR3 has 15 amino acids. J gave up 5 bases and V 3 bases, and 4 bases lay outside the gene matches. The CDR3 region is CASSFRTGGNNEQFF. The DNA of the CDR3 is TGTGCCAGCAGTTTCCGGACAGGGGGGAACAATGAGCAGTTCTTC.

The gene calls are TRBV12-3 or TRBV12-4 and TRBJ1-5, with D perhaps matching TRBD1 (5 bases). The CDR3 loop spans 15 amino acids. Trimming stripped 8 bases from V and 0 bases from J, with 14 bases between. The CDR3, as DNA: TGTGCCAGCGGGGCAGGGCTGTATAGCAATCAGCCCCAGCATTTT. This sequence encodes CASGAGLYSNQPQHF.

This chain links TRBV7-2 with TRBJ2-7, with 9 bases fitting TRBD1. Germline V gives CDR1 SGHTA, CDR2 FQGNSA. The CDR3 runs 17 residues. Trimming cost V 5 bases and J 9 bases; bases outside gene matches: 20. CDR3 loop: CASSPEGGTGIFWRQYF. Written as DNA, the CDR3 is TGTGCCAGCAGCCCCGAAGGCGGGACAGGGATCTTTTGGCGGCAGTACTTC.

The chain joins TRBV5-4 to TRBJ2-1; TRBD1 agrees at 7 bases. CDR1 SGHNT and CDR2 YYREEE come from the germline V gene (reference sequence). V dropped 4 bases and J dropped 2; count of bases not matched to a gene: 12. The CDR3 runs 17 residues. The CDR3 nucleotides read TGTGCCAGCAGCGCTCCCTCGAAGGGGGCAACCTACAATGAGCAGTTCTTC. Its translation is CASSAPSKGATYNEQFF.

This clonotype was observed a few times. The V and J genes are TRBV12-3 or TRBV12-4 and TRBJ2-3; 11 nucleotides align to TRBD2. Unmatched junction bases numbered 4, after V lost 5 bases and J lost 0 bases. This CDR3 comprises 16 residues. DNA of the CDR3: TGTGCCAGCAGTATTCGGACTAGCGGGAGCACAGATACGCAGTATTTT. It specifies CASSIRTSGSTDTQYF.

This clonotype was observed a handful of times. The chain is built from TRBV27 and TRBJ1-2; TRBD1 is a possible D gene (5 bases). Trimming cost V 7 bases and J 6 bases, with 18 bases left between them. The CDR3 extends over 14 amino acids. Germline loops: CDR1 MNHEY, CDR2 SMNVEV (reference sequence). This CDR3 reads CASTRREGADGYTF. The CDR3 bases are TGTGCCAGCACCCGAAGGGAAGGGGCAGATGGCTACACCTTC.

This clonotype appeared a few times. The rearrangement links TRBV12-3 or TRBV12-4 to TRBJ1-4, with unresolved D. The CDR3 totals 11 residues. V was clipped by 6 bases and J by 4 bases, with 3 bases between them. For the CDR3, the DNA is TGTGCCAGCAGCCATAATGAAAAACTGTTTTTT. Protein sequence: CASSHNEKLFF.

In this sample, this clonotype turned up a few times. As DNA, the CDR3 is TGTGCCAGCAGCTGGACAGGGGGCTACGAGCAGTACTTC. Encoded protein: CASSWTGGYEQYF. V usage is TRBV6-5 and J usage is TRBJ2-7; 10 bases agree with TRBD1. CDR1 is MNHEY, CDR2 SVGAGI, per germline. The junction had 2 bases not matched to a gene; V was cut back by 6 bases and J by 3 bases. The length of the CDR3 is 13 residues.

The V call is TRBV11-2, the J call TRBJ1-2, with 8 nucleotides matching TRBD1. Per the germline V gene, CDR1 is SGHAT and CDR2 is FQNNGV. J was trimmed by 9 bases and V by 4 bases; bases with no gene match: 7. There are 13 residues in the CDR3. Here the CDR3 reads CASSSRTGSRYTF. CDR3 coding DNA: TGTGCCAGCAGCTCTCGGACAGGGTCGCGCTACACCTTC. Full variable domain (remainder filled in from reference TRBV11-2 and TRBJ1-2): EAGVAQSPRYKIIEKRQSVAFWCNPISGHATLYWYQQILGQGPKLLIQFQNNGVVDDSQLPKDRFSAERLKGVDSTLKIQPAKLEDSAVYLCASSSRTGSRYTFGSGTRLTVV.

This clonotype was seen only a few times. The rearrangement joins TRBV4-1 to TRBJ1-2; the match to TRBD1 covers 10 bases. Germline V CDR1 and CDR2: MGHRA, YSYEKL. The CDR3 covers 15 residues. V shed 0 bases and J 6 bases; nucleotides not matched to a gene: 4. For the CDR3, the DNA is TGCGCCAGCAGCCAAGAGACAGGGGGCAGGGATGGCTACACCTTC. Encoded protein: CASSQETGGRDGYTF.

V gene TRBV18 combines with J gene TRBJ1-2; D unclear. The V gene lost 2 bases and the J gene lost 6 bases, with 13 bases spanning the gap. This CDR3 has 14 amino acids. Germline CDR1 is KGHSH and CDR2 is LQKENI. DNA for the CDR3: TGTGCCAGCTCACCAGGGGAAGTTAGGGATGGCTACACCTTC. It encodes CASSPGEVRDGYTF.

The chain uses TRBV6-5 and TRBJ2-1; D is unclear. Trimming removed 6 bases from V and 6 bases from J, with 9 bases in between. Germline CDR1 MNHEY, CDR2 SVGAGI. This CDR3 has 12 amino acids. The CDR3 loop is CASRPGGNEQFF. As DNA, the CDR3 is TGTGCCAGCAGACCGGGTGGCAATGAGCAGTTCTTC.